This T cell receptor (beta chain) was profiled in a study of blood T cell repertoires in COVID-19. On the study more broadly: Spain, Italy and the United States supplied samples that represented acute and convalescent COVID-19. PBMCs, B-cell-depleted T cells, or T cells provided the cDNA or gDNA that made up the material.

CDR1 and CDR2 (germline): SGHNT, YENEEA. The V end was cut by 2 bases, the J end by 3 bases, with 13 bases between. The CDR3 spans 15 residues. In the original processing: Amplification with reference gene primers provided the estimates of nucleated cell counts. Repertoires were generated with immunoSEQ multiplex PCR, while TCRdb's copy carries only in-frame clones and drops some. D and trimming were read from the DNA, whereas the V and J calls and clone size are those reported in that table. The data contain 130,000 to 150,000 clones, about 85% of them singletons. The sequenced material came from peripheral blood. This chain links TRBV11-3 with TRBJ1-2, with D possibly matching TRBD1 (5 bases). The receptor was isolated from a human donor in a cohort sampled during active COVID-19. CDR3 sequence reads: CASSLLGDGDYGYTF. The CDR3 DNA follows: TGTGCCAGCAGCTTATTAGGGGATGGGGACTATGGCTACACCTTC.